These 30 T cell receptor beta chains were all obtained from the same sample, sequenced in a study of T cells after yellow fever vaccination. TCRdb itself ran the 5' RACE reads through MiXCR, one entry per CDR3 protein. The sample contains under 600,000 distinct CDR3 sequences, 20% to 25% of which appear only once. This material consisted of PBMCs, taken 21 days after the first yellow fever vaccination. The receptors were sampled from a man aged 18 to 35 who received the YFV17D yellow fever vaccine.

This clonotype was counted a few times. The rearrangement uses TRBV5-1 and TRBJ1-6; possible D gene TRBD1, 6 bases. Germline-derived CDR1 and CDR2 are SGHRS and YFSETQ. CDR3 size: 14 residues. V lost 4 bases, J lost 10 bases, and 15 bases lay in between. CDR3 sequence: CASSLAGRGSPLHF. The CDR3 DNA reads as TGCGCCAGCAGCCTAGCGGGCAGGGGATCACCCCTCCACTTT.

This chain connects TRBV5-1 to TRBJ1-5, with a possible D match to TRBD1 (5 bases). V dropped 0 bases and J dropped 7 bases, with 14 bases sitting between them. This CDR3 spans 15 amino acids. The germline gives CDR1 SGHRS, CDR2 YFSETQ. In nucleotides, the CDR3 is TGCGCCAGCAGCTTGGGTTTTGAGGGGTACCAGCCCCAGCATTTT. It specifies CASSLGFEGYQPQHF.

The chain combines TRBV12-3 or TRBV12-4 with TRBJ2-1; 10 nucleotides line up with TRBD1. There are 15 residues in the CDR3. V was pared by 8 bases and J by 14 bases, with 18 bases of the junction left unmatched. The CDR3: CASRSGGTGEFREFF. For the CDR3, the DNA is TGTGCCAGCCGATCGGGGGGGACAGGGGAGTTTCGGGAGTTCTTC.

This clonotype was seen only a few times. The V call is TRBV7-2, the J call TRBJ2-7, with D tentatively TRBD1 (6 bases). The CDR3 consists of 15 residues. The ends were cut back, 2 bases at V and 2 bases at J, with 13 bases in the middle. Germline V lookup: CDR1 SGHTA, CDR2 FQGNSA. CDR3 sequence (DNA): TGTGCCAGCAGCTTATGGGGGCCCGGACCCTACGAGCAGTACTTC. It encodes CASSLWGPGPYEQYF.

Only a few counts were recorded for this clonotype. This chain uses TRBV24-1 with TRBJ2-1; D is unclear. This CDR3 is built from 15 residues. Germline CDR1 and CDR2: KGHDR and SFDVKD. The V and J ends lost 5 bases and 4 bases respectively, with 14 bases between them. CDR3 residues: CATSGSDRRYNEQFF. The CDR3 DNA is TGTGCCACCAGTGGATCAGATCGAAGATACAATGAGCAGTTCTTC.

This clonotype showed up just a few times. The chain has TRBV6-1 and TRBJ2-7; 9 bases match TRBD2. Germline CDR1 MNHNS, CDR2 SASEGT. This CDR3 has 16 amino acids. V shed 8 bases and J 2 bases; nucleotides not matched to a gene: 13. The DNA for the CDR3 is TGTGCCAGCGGGGGGCTAGCGGGACTAGAAACCTACGAGCAGTACTTC. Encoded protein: CASGGLAGLETYEQYF.

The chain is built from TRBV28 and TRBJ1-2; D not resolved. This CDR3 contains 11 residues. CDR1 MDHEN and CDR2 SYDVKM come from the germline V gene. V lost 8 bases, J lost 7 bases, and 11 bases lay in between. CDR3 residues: CASSYRGGYTF. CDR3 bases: TGTGCCAGCTCTTACCGAGGTGGCTACACCTTC.

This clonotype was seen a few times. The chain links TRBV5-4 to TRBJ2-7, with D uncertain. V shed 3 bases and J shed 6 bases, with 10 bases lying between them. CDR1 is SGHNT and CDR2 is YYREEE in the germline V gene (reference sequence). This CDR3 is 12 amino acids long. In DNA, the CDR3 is TGTGCCAGCAGCTCCCCTACGGGCGAGCAGTACGTC. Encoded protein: CASSSPTGEQYV.

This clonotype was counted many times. CDR3 bases: TGTGCCAGCAGCCGTCCCTCTAGCGGATTAAGTAATGAGCAGTTCTTC. This sequence encodes CASSRPSSGLSNEQFF. This sequence joins TRBV11-2 and TRBJ2-1; the match to TRBD2 covers 7 bases. The CDR3 is 16 residues long. The trim removed 5 bases at V and 7 bases at J, leaving 14 bases unmatched. CDR1 is SGHAT and CDR2 is FQNNGV in the germline V gene.

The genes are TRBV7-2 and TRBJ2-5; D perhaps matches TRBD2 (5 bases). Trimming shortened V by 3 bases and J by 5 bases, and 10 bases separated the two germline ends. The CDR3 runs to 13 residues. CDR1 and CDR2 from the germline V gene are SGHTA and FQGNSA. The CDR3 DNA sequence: TGTGCCAGCAGCTTCGGGGTTCCGGAGACCCAGTACTTC. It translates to CASSFGVPETQYF. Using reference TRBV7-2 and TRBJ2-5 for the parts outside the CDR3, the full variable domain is GAGVSQSPSNKVTEKGKDVELRCDPISGHTALYWYRQSLGQGLEFLIYFQGNSAPDKSGLPSDRFSAERTGGSVSTLTIQRTQQEDSAVYLCASSFGVPETQYFGPGTRLLVL.

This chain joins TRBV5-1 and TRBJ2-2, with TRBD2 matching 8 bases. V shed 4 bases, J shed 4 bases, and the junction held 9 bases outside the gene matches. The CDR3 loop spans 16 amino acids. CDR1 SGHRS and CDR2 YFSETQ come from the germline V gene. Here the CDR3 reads CASSQNPGGSTGELFF. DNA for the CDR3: TGCGCCAGCAGCCAGAACCCGGGGGGGAGCACCGGGGAGCTGTTTTTT.

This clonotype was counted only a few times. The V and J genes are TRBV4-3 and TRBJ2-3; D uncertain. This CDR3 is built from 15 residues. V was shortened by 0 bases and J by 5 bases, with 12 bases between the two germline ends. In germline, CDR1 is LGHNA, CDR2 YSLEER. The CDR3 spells CASSQDFSYGDTQYF. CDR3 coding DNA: TGCGCCAGCAGCCAAGATTTTAGCTACGGAGATACGCAGTATTTT.

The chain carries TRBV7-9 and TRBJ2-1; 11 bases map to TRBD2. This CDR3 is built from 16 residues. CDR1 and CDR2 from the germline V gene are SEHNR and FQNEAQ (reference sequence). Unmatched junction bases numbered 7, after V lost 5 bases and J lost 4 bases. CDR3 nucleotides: TGTGCCAGCAGCGATAGGACTAGCGGGTTTTACAATGAGCAGTTCTTC. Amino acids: CASSDRTSGFYNEQFF.

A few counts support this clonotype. DNA of the CDR3: TGCAGTGCACCTTGGATCGGCACAGATACGCAGTATTTT. Amino acid sequence: CSAPWIGTDTQYF. V is TRBV20-1 and J is TRBJ2-3; D unclear. Trimming shortened V by 6 bases and J by 1 base, and 11 bases separated the two germline ends. Germline V gene data show CDR1 as DFQATT and CDR2 as SNEGSKA (reference sequence). The CDR3 length is 13 residues.

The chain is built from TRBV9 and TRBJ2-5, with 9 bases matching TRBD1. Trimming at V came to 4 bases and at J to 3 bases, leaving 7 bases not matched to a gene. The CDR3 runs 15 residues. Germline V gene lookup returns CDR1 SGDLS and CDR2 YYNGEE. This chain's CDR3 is CASSPGTGFEETQYF. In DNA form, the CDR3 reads TGTGCCAGCAGCCCCGGGACAGGGTTTGAAGAGACCCAGTACTTC.

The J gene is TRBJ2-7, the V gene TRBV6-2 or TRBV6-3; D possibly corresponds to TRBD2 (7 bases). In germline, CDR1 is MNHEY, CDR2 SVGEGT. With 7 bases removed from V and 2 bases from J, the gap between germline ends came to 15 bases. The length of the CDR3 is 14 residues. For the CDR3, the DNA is TGTGCCAGCACCGACCGAGGGGGGGCCTACGAGCAGTACTTC. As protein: CASTDRGGAYEQYF.

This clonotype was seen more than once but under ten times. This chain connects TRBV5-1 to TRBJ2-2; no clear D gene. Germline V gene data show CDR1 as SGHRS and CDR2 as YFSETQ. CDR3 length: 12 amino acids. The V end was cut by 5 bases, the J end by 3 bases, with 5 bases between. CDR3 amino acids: CASRTDTGELFF. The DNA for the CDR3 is TGCGCCAGCAGGACGGACACCGGGGAGCTGTTTTTT.

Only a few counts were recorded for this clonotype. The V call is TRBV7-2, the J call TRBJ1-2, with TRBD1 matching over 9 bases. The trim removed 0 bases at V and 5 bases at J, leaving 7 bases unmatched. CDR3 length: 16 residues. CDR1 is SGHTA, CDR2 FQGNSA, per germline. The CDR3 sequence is CASSLAGVGTGYGYTF. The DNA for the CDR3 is TGTGCCAGCAGCTTAGCAGGCGTGGGGACAGGGTATGGCTACACCTTC.

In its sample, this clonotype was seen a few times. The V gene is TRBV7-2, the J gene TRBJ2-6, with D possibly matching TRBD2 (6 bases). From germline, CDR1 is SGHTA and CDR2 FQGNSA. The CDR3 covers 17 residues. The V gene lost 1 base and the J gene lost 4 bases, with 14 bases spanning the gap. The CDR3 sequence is CASSLGAGGAGANVLTF. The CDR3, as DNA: TGTGCCAGCAGCTTAGGGGCCGGGGGAGCCGGGGCCAACGTCCTGACTTTC. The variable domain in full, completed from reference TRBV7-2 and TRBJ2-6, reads GAGVSQSPSNKVTEKGKDVELRCDPISGHTALYWYRQSLGQGLEFLIYFQGNSAPDKSGLPSDRFSAERTGGSVSTLTIQRTQQEDSAVYLCASSLGAGGAGANVLTFGAGSRLTVL.

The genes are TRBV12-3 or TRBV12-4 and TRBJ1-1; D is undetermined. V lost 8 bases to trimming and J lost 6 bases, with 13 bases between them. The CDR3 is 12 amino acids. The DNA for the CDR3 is TGTGCCAGCTTACTCAACGGAGCTGAAGCTTTCTTT. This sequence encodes CASLLNGAEAFF.

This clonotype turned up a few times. The CDR3 loop reads CASSQGTSGHNEQFF. The CDR3 DNA reads TGCGCCAGCAGCCAAGGGACTAGCGGACACAATGAGCAGTTCTTC. The rearrangement links TRBV4-3 to TRBJ2-1; 10 bases align to TRBD2. CDR3 length equals 15 residues. J lost 5 bases, V lost 1 base, and 2 bases had no gene match. Germline values: CDR1 LGHNA, CDR2 YSLEER.

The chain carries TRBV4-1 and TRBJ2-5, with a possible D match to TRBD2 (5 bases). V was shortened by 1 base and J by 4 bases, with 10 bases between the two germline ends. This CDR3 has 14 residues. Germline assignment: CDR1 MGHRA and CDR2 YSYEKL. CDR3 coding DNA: TGCGCCAGCAGCCAAGTCGGGGTTGGAGAGACCCAGTACTTC. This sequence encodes CASSQVGVGETQYF.

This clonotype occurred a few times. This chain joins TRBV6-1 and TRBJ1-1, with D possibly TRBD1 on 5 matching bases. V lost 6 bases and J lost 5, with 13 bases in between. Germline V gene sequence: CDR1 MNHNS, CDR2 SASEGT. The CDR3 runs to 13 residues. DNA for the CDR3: TGTGCCAGCAGCGACAGAGGGTATACTGAAGCTTTCTTT. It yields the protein CASSDRGYTEAFF.

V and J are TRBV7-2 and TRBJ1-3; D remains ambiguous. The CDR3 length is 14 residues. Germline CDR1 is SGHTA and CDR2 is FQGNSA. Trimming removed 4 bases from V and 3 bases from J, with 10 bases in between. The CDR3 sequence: CASSSSVRGNTIYF. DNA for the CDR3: TGTGCCAGCAGCTCGTCGGTACGTGGAAACACCATATATTTT.

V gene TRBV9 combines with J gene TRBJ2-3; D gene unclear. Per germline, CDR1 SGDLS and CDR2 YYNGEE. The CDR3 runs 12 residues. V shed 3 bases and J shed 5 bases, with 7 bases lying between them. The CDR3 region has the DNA TGTGCCAGCAGCGGGTATGGAGATACGCAGTATTTT. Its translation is CASSGYGDTQYF.

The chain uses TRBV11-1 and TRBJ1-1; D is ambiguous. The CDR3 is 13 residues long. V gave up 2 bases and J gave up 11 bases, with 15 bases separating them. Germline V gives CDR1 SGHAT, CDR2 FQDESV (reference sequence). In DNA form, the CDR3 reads TGTGCCAGCAGCTTACATAGGGTCGAACGGGCTTTCTTT. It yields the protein CASSLHRVERAFF.

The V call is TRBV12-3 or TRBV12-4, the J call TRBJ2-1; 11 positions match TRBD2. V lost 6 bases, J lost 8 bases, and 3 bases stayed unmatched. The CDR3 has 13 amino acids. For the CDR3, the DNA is TGTGCCAGCAGACTAGCGGGGGTTCATGAGCAGTTCTTC. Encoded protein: CASRLAGVHEQFF.

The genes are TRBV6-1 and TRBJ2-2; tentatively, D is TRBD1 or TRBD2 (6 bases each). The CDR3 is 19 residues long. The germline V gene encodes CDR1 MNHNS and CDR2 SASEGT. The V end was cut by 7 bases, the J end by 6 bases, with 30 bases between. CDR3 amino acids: CASIPWGDNSLDYPGELFF. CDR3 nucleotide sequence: TGTGCCAGCATTCCCTGGGGGGACAACTCGCTAGATTACCCCGGGGAGCTGTTTTTT.

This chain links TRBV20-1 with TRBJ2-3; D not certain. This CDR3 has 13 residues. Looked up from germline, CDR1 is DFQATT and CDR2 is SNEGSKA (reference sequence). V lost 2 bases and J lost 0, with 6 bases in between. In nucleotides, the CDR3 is TGCAGTGCTAGACCGATCAGCACAGATACGCAGTATTTT. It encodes CSARPISTDTQYF.

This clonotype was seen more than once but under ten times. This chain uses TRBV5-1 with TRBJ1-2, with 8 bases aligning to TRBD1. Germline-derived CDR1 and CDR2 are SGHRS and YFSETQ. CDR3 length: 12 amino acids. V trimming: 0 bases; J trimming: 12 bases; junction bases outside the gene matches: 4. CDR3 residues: CASSLAGQGHTF. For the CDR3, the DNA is TGCGCCAGCAGCTTGGCAGGACAGGGCCACACCTTC.